These 18 T cell receptor beta chains originate from one sample sequenced in a study of blood T cell repertoires in COVID-19. Some clones are missing from TCRdb's copy, which holds only in-frame ones; the method was immunoSEQ multiplex PCR. The sample yields about 300,000 clones, over 85% seen once. Material: PBMCs or T cells enriched from blood (not recorded which). These receptors all come from a woman between 45 and 60 years old who had been exposed to COVID-19.

The chain couples TRBV6-5 to TRBJ1-1; weak D call: TRBD1 (5 bases). This CDR3 has 15 amino acids. Deletions cut 6 bases from V and 1 base from J, with 15 bases between. Germline V gene sequence: CDR1 MNHEY, CDR2 SVGAGI. CDR3 residues: CASRKWTPQNTEAFF. CDR3 nucleotide sequence: TGTGCCAGCAGGAAATGGACACCCCAGAACACTGAAGCTTTCTTT.

This chain uses TRBV6-5 with TRBJ1-1, with 9 bases aligning to TRBD1. The CDR3 contains 15 residues. V lost 7 bases and J lost 2; bases outside the gene matches: 8. Germline V gene lookup returns CDR1 MNHEY and CDR2 SVGAGI. Here the CDR3 reads CASKMGQGRNTEAFF. CDR3 nucleotides: TGTGCCAGCAAAATGGGACAGGGACGAAACACTGAAGCTTTCTTT.

Of note for this clone: One junction end disagrees with the germline gene, perhaps due to a read error. The chain has TRBV7-7 and TRBJ2-1; the match to TRBD2 covers 10 bases. This CDR3 region has 16 residues. Germline V CDR1 and CDR2: SSHAT, FNYEAQ (reference sequence). In DNA form, the CDR3 reads TGTGCTAGCAGCCCCACGGGGCAGCGGGGGGGCGGTGAGCAGTTCTTC. Translated, it gives CASSPTGQRGGGEQFF.

The V gene is TRBV7-8, the J gene TRBJ1-1; D call uncertain. This CDR3 is built from 12 residues. Between the trimmed V and J ends, which lost 5 bases and 9 bases, there was a span of 13 bases. Germline V gene data show CDR1 as SGHVS and CDR2 as FQNEAQ. CDR3 DNA: TGTGCCAGCAGCCCCGAGCCCGCCCAAGCTTTCTTT. Its translation: CASSPEPAQAFF.

The chain joins TRBV6-1 to TRBJ1-2, with D tentatively TRBD1 (5 bases). CDR3 length: 14 amino acids. Germline loops: CDR1 MNHNS, CDR2 SASEGT. V dropped 3 bases and J dropped 4 bases, with 12 bases sitting between them. In DNA form, the CDR3 reads TGTGCCAGCAGTGAGGGGGGGTTCCCCTATGGCTACACCTTC. It translates to CASSEGGFPYGYTF.

This chain joins TRBV5-1 and TRBJ2-7; 7 nucleotides line up with TRBD2. Germline-derived CDR1 and CDR2 are SGHRS and YFSETQ. The V and J ends lost 3 bases and 2 bases, in that order; junction bases with no gene match: 5. The CDR3 has 14 residues. The CDR3 DNA reads as TGCGCCAGCAGCTCCGGGGGGATGACCTACGAGCAGTACTTC. This sequence encodes CASSSGGMTYEQYF.

The J gene is TRBJ2-2, the V gene TRBV19; TRBD2 agrees at 8 bases. J lost 4 bases, V lost 7 bases, and 5 bases had no gene match. CDR3 length: 14 residues. Germline-derived CDR1 and CDR2 are LNHDA and SQIVND (reference sequence). This chain's CDR3 is CASNKRGSTGELFF. The CDR3 DNA reads TGTGCCAGTAACAAGCGGGGGAGCACCGGGGAGCTGTTTTTT.

This clone is a singleton in its sample. CDR3 nucleotides: TGTGCCAGCAACGGGGGGCGATCGGAATATGGCTACACCTTC. Its protein product is CASNGGRSEYGYTF. The gene calls are TRBV28 and TRBJ1-2, with D tentatively TRBD1 (6 bases). CDR3 length: 14 amino acids. Germline assignment: CDR1 MDHEN and CDR2 SYDVKM. Between the trimmed V and J ends, which lost 7 bases and 5 bases, there was a span of 17 bases.

The gene calls are TRBV7-9 and TRBJ1-4, with D possibly matching TRBD1 (6 bases). The length of the CDR3 is 15 residues. Germline CDR1 SEHNR, CDR2 FQNEAQ (reference sequence). Between the trimmed V and J ends, which lost 10 bases and 4 bases, there was a span of 19 bases. CDR3 sequence reads: CAIPQGLISNEKLFF. The CDR3 bases are TGTGCCATTCCACAGGGTCTGATTAGTAATGAAAAACTGTTTTTT.

The chain links TRBV5-6 to TRBJ2-3; 9 bases are a match to TRBD2. The CDR3 is made up of 17 amino acids. Germline V gene lookup returns CDR1 SGHDT and CDR2 YYEEEE. With 1 base clipped from V and 0 bases from J, the junction kept 6 bases outside the gene matches. The CDR3 bases are TGTGCCAGCAGCTTGTGGCGGGGGGGGCCTAGCACAGATACGCAGTATTTT. Residues: CASSLWRGGPSTDTQYF.

This clone has just a few counts. V and J are TRBV21-1 and TRBJ1-6. TRBV21-1 has pseudogene status. This CDR3 spans 14 amino acids. The CDR3: CASSKGCRGVPLHF. CDR3 coding DNA: TGTGCCAGCAGCAAAGGCTGCCGGGGGGTTCCCCTCCACTTT.

The rearrangement joins TRBV7-8 to TRBJ2-3; no clear D. The CDR3 contains 15 residues. CDR1 and CDR2 (germline): SGHVS, FQNEAQ. V dropped 5 bases and J dropped 2 bases, with 14 bases sitting between them. The CDR3 loop reads CASSPWAGYTDTQYF. In nucleotides, the CDR3 is TGTGCCAGCAGCCCCTGGGCTGGGTACACAGATACGCAGTATTTT. Together with reference TRBV7-8 and TRBJ2-3, the CDR3 gives the full variable domain: GAGVSQSPRYKVAKRGQDVALRCDPISGHVSLFWYQQALGQGPEFLTYFQNEAQLDKSGLPSDRFFAERPEGSVSTLKIQRTQQEDSAVYLCASSPWAGYTDTQYFGPGTRLTVL.

J is TRBJ2-4 and V is TRBV2, with D perhaps matching TRBD2 (5 bases). V lost 6 bases and J 1 base, leaving 10 bases between the germline ends. CDR1 is SNHLY, CDR2 FYNNEI, per germline. The CDR3 runs to 14 residues. CDR3 sequence: CASRMGEAKNIQYF. CDR3 DNA: TGTGCCAGCAGGATGGGAGAGGCCAAAAACATTCAGTACTTC. The full variable domain, in which reference TRBV2 and TRBJ2-4 provide the parts outside the CDR3, is EPEVTQTPSHQVTQMGQEVILRCVPISNHLYFYWYRQILGQKVEFLVSFYNNEISEKSEIFDDQFSVERPDGSNFTLKIRSTKLEDSAMYFCASRMGEAKNIQYFGAGTRLSVL.

The gene calls are TRBV3-1 (or the pseudogene TRBV3-2) and TRBJ2-7; D may be TRBD2 (5 bases). The CDR3 is 16 residues long. The germline gives CDR1 LGHDT, CDR2 YNNKEL (reference sequence). V was clipped by 1 base and J by 3 bases, with 16 bases between them. The CDR3 loop reads CASSQAAGAVGYEQYF. In DNA, the CDR3 is TGTGCCAGCAGCCAAGCGGCGGGCGCCGTTGGCTACGAGCAGTACTTC.

The rearrangement links TRBV11-3 to TRBJ2-3; no clear D gene. The length of the CDR3 is 14 residues. Germline V CDR1 and CDR2: SGHNT, YENEEA. V was clipped by 3 bases and J by 3 bases, with 10 bases between them. The CDR3 loop reads CASSLIDFTDTQYF. The CDR3 nucleotides read TGTGCCAGCAGCTTGATAGACTTTACAGATACGCAGTATTTT.

Only one count was recorded for this clone. V and J are TRBV9 and TRBJ2-7; the D gene is possibly TRBD1 (5 bases). Germline lookup yields CDR1 SGDLS and CDR2 YYNGEE. This CDR3 region has 14 residues. Trimming took 3 bases from V and 2 from J, leaving 12 bases between them. The DNA for the CDR3 is TGTGCCAGCAGCGGCGACAGTCCCCCCTACGAGCAGTACTTC. It is translated as CASSGDSPPYEQYF.

This clone was detected a few times. The J gene is TRBJ1-5, the V gene TRBV5-8, with D tentatively TRBD1 (5 bases). This CDR3 contains 14 residues. V was shortened by 2 bases and J by 7 bases, with 13 bases between the two germline ends. Germline V lookup: CDR1 SGHTS, CDR2 YDEGEE. CDR3 loop: CASSFSAGKQPQHF. The DNA of the CDR3 is TGTGCCAGCAGCTTTTCGGCAGGGAAGCAGCCCCAGCATTTT.

The V call is TRBV30, the J call TRBJ1-5, with 11 bases lining up with TRBD1. The germline CDR1 and CDR2 sequences are GTSNPN and SVGIG (reference sequence). CDR3 length: 18 residues. The V and J ends lost 5 bases and 0 bases, in that order; junction bases with no gene match: 12. The CDR3 nucleotides read TGTGCCTGGGGGAAAGGGACAGGGGGAGGGAATAGCAATCAGCCCCAGCATTTT. This encodes CAWGKGTGGGNSNQPQHF. Based on the CDR3 plus reference TRBV30 and TRBJ1-5, the full variable domain is SQTIHQWPATLVQPVGSPLSLECTVEGTSNPNLYWYRQAAGRGLQLLFYSVGIGQISSEVPQNLSASRPQDRQFILSSKKLLLSDSGFYLCAWGKGTGGGNSNQPQHFGDGTRLSIL.